This TCR beta chain was recovered during a study of shared clonotypes between healthy human individuals. Naive CD8 populations comprised CD45RO-negative cells positively selected for CCR7, excluding terminally differentiated effector memory CD45RA+ cells. The germline V gene has CDR1 SEHNR and CDR2 FQNEAQ (reference sequence). V trimming: 5 bases; J trimming: 5 bases; junction bases outside the gene matches: 12. The CDR3 sequence is 17 residues long. It was about 190 ng DNA, approximately 30,000 T cell genomes, that sorted-subset replicate PCRs used. The method was immunoSEQ multiplex PCR; TCRdb's version includes in-frame clones alone and lacks a portion of them. The sample lists about 2 million clones, approximately 95% occurring once. Overall study results and limits: Donor scarcity curtailed the genetic and exposure-history diversity represented herein. Naive subsets generally had larger estimated richness than memory subsets.

On this clone itself: Its antigen is undetermined.

The chain uses TRBV7-9 and TRBJ2-7; 13 bases are shared with TRBD2. Material: naive CD8+ T cells sorted from blood. The receptor was isolated from a man in his late teens or twenties in good health. CDR3 loop: CASSIVKPTSGGNEQYF. CDR3 nucleotide sequence: TGTGCCAGCAGCATCGTGAAACCGACTAGCGGGGGGAACGAGCAGTACTTC.